This T cell receptor beta chain derives from a study of cytomegalovirus exposure and HLA in healthy donors. This CDR3 comprises 15 residues. Looked up from germline, CDR1 is MGHRA and CDR2 is YSYEKL. The V and J ends lost 4 bases and 5 bases, in that order; junction bases with no gene match: 9. Points from the study as a whole: An analysis was carried out later, and it reportedly showed fewer N-insertions in an Asian-associated ancestry cluster than the approximately 700-donor mean. In an earlier analysis, in fewer than 700 donors, most V segments appeared productive either ~90% or ~30% of the time. Trimming of TCR beta V- and J-genes showed a link, identified in a later analysis, to a missense DCLRE1C variant.

The PCR had 60 Vbeta and 13 Jbeta primers. Generated by immunoSEQ multiplex PCR, the TCRdb table keeps only in-frame clones and is missing some. Of approximately 98,000 clones detected, about 80% appear once; the ten largest clones hold 9.5% to 12%. As for this clone: The antigen is undetermined.

The chain recombines TRBV4-1 with TRBJ2-3; 7 bases are shared with TRBD1. The specimen was PBMCs. This TCR came from a man aged 18 to 30 in good health and CMV-seropositive. This CDR3 is CASSLLDRLGDTQYF. The CDR3 DNA follows: TGCGCCAGCAGCCTCCTGGACAGGTTAGGAGATACGCAGTATTTT.